This entry is about one T cell receptor (beta chain). Trimming left V 1 base short and J 3 bases short, with 10 bases between. The CDR3 runs to 15 residues. Germline assignment: CDR1 SNHLY and CDR2 FYNNEI. The record originates from a study of blood T cell repertoires in COVID-19. About the study: The origin of the acute and convalescent COVID-19 samples was the United States, Italy and Spain. From T cells, B-cell-depleted T cells, or PBMCs came the material, which was cDNA or gDNA.

Enrollment of patients from Seattle took place during active infection, with longitudinal follow-up. Produced via immunoSEQ multiplex PCR; TCRdb's table is partial and in-frame only. Of roughly 440,000 clones in the sample, more than 70% were seen once. Source material: peripheral blood. This clonotype was obtained from a woman aged 45-65 years with COVID-19, enrolled during active disease. The chain links TRBV2 to TRBJ1-5; D remains unclear. The CDR3 DNA sequence: TGTGCCAGCAGTGAAGGCGCGGGTGTCAATCAGCCCCAGCATTTT. It is translated as CASSEGAGVNQPQHF.